This TCR beta chain stems from a study of Ad26.COV2.S vaccination and SARS-CoV-2 variants. Overall study context: As a participant in COV1001, the donor was in the Ad26.COV2.S trial arm. The study gave Ad26.COV2.S intramuscularly, once or twice 56 days apart. Whole-study findings and limits: Similar non-spike TCR breadth was observed in recipients of vaccine and of placebo.

With respect to this clone: What it recognizes is unknown.

Assay: immunoSEQ multiplex PCR; the TCRdb copy retains only in-frame clones and omits some. There are more than 300,000 clones in the sample; 86% occur only once, and over 8.5% lies in the top ten. V lost 0 bases and J 0 bases, leaving 9 bases between the germline ends. Germline CDR1 SGHRS, CDR2 YFSETQ. The CDR3 is 15 amino acids. Treatment described: over 15 received Ad26.COV2.S at low or high dose, single or two shots; a few received placebo; per-sample allocation not given. Repertoires come from day 63 after the first vaccine or placebo injection. At a Boston site, the person donating was an adult of 18-55 years.

The V and J genes are TRBV5-1 and TRBJ1-1; D remains ambiguous. Here the sequenced sample was peripheral blood, taken in a trial of Ad26.COV2.S vaccine versus placebo. The receptor was derived from a person aged 18-65 years who received the Ad26.COV2.S COVID-19 vaccine or a placebo. The CDR3 is CASSLGGLLNTEAFF. In DNA, the CDR3 is TGCGCCAGCAGCTTGGGGGGATTGTTGAACACTGAAGCTTTCTTT.